These T cell receptor beta chains were read from a single sample in a study of T-cell memory formation after mild COVID-19. Using its own MiXCR run on the 5' RACE reads, TCRdb lists one record per CDR3 protein. The sample lists 550,000 to 600,000 distinct CDR3 sequences, about 18% occurring once. The sequencing sample was made of PBMCs or a T cell subset sorted from them (not recorded which). Receptors originate from an adult woman who had mild COVID-19 (a few samples of this study predate the infection). Cell type and time point are not known. Both conserved end residues are part of each CDR3. A D gene is named only where the DNA matches it firmly. Rows give clone size only sometimes, using once, few, many, or a class for an expanded clone.

CDR3nt: TGCGCCAGCAGCTGGACAGGGGAGAACACTGAAGCTTTCTTT
CDR3aa: CASSWTGENTEAFF
d_gene: TRBD1
v_gene: TRBV5-1
abundance: many
j_gene: TRBJ1-1

CDR3nt: TGTGCCAGCAGCTTGGGCCTCCCTGCGAACACCGGGGAGCTGTTTTTT
CDR3aa: CASSLGLPANTGELFF
d_gene: -
v_gene: TRBV5-5
abundance: -
j_gene: TRBJ2-2

CDR3nt: TGCAGCGTTGAAGTGATCTGGCTAGCGGGAAATGTGAAGGGCGATGAGCAGTTCTTC
CDR3aa: CSVEVIWLAGNVKGDEQFF
d_gene: TRBD2
v_gene: TRBV29-1
abundance: many
j_gene: TRBJ2-1

CDR3nt: TGCGCCAGCAGCTTGGCCGAACATTTTACACCCCTCCACTTT
CDR3aa: CASSLAEHFTPLHF
d_gene: -
v_gene: TRBV5-1
abundance: -
j_gene: TRBJ1-6

CDR3nt: TGCAGTGTGGGCAGGGGGCATGGCTACACCTTC
CDR3aa: CSVGRGHGYTF
d_gene: TRBD1
v_gene: TRBV20-1
abundance: -
j_gene: TRBJ1-2

CDR3nt: TGCAGTGCTAGCATCCGGATCGAGCAGTACTTC
CDR3aa: CSASIRIEQYF
d_gene: -
v_gene: TRBV20-1
abundance: -
j_gene: TRBJ2-7

CDR3nt: TGTGCCAGCAGTCTCGAGCCGGGGTTGGGGGAGACCCAGTACTTC
CDR3aa: CASSLEPGLGETQYF
d_gene: -
v_gene: TRBV12-3/TRBV12-4
abundance: few
j_gene: TRBJ2-5

CDR3nt: TGTGCCAGCAGGTCCTACGGGGGGTCCTACAATGAGCAGTTCTTC
CDR3aa: CASRSYGGSYNEQFF
d_gene: TRBD2
v_gene: TRBV11-2
abundance: -
j_gene: TRBJ2-1

CDR3nt: TGCGCCAGCAGCCACCGACTAGCGGGGGACTACAATGAGCAGTTCTTC
CDR3aa: CASSHRLAGDYNEQFF
d_gene: TRBD2
v_gene: TRBV5-1
abundance: -
j_gene: TRBJ2-1

CDR3nt: TGTGCCAGCAGCTTAGCCCAGGGCAAAGGGGACACTGAAGCTTTCTTT
CDR3aa: CASSLAQGKGDTEAFF
d_gene: -
v_gene: TRBV7-9
abundance: -
j_gene: TRBJ1-1

CDR3nt: TGTGCCAGCAGCTTAGACGTGGGGGAGTCCTACAATGAGCAGTTCTTC
CDR3aa: CASSLDVGESYNEQFF
d_gene: -
v_gene: TRBV7-2
abundance: -
j_gene: TRBJ2-1

CDR3nt: TGTGCCAGCAGCTTGGTCGGGGCCGGGGGCTACACCTTC
CDR3aa: CASSLVGAGGYTF
d_gene: -
v_gene: TRBV5-6
abundance: -
j_gene: TRBJ1-2

CDR3nt: TGTGCCAGCGTTACTCCGGGACAGGGGGCAAGGGGCTACACCTTC
CDR3aa: CASVTPGQGARGYTF
d_gene: TRBD1
v_gene: TRBV6-1
abundance: -
j_gene: TRBJ1-2

CDR3nt: TGTGCCAGCAGCAAAGAGGGGGCACAGGGTATGGAGACCCAGTACTTC
CDR3aa: CASSKEGAQGMETQYF
d_gene: -
v_gene: TRBV21-1
abundance: -
j_gene: TRBJ2-5

CDR3nt: TGTGCCAGCAGGATTACAGGGACCCCGTACAATGAGCAGTTCTTC
CDR3aa: CASRITGTPYNEQFF
d_gene: -
v_gene: TRBV6-5
abundance: -
j_gene: TRBJ2-1

CDR3nt: TGTGCCAGCAGCCCCGGGACAGGGGAGTCTGGGGCCAACGTCCTGACTTTC
CDR3aa: CASSPGTGESGANVLTF
d_gene: TRBD1
v_gene: TRBV7-9
abundance: -
j_gene: TRBJ2-6

CDR3nt: TGTGCCAGCAGCCCATTGGACAGTAGAAGGGAAAAACTGTTTTTT
CDR3aa: CASSPLDSRREKLFF
d_gene: -
v_gene: TRBV6-5
abundance: -
j_gene: TRBJ1-4

CDR3nt: TGTGCCACCAGCAGGGCCCGGGGAACAGGGGACTATGGCTACACCTTC
CDR3aa: CATSRARGTGDYGYTF
d_gene: TRBD1
v_gene: TRBV15
abundance: few
j_gene: TRBJ1-2

CDR3nt: TGTGCCAGCAGCAGGACTAGCGGGGGGGCCGGGTATACGCAGTATTTT
CDR3aa: CASSRTSGGAGYTQYF
d_gene: TRBD2
v_gene: TRBV11-2
abundance: few
j_gene: TRBJ2-3

CDR3nt: TGTGCCAGCAGTGAATGGGACAGGAACTACGAGCAGTACTTC
CDR3aa: CASSEWDRNYEQYF
d_gene: TRBD1
v_gene: TRBV2
abundance: -
j_gene: TRBJ2-7

CDR3nt: TGTGCCAGCAGCTTGGTGGCTAGCGGGAGCGTTTACACAGATACGCAGTATTTT
CDR3aa: CASSLVASGSVYTDTQYF
d_gene: TRBD2
v_gene: TRBV5-5
abundance: many
j_gene: TRBJ2-3

CDR3nt: TGCGCCAGCAGCCAAGTGGGAGACCGTGAAGCTTTCTTT
CDR3aa: CASSQVGDREAFF
d_gene: -
v_gene: TRBV4-1
abundance: -
j_gene: TRBJ1-1

CDR3nt: TGTGCCTGGAGTGCGGAGGTGTTAATGCCCCAGCATTTT
CDR3aa: CAWSAEVLMPQHF
d_gene: -
v_gene: TRBV30
abundance: -
j_gene: TRBJ1-5

CDR3nt: TGCAGTGCCCCTAGACAGAGCTCCACAGATACGCAGTATTTT
CDR3aa: CSAPRQSSTDTQYF
d_gene: -
v_gene: TRBV20-1
abundance: once
j_gene: TRBJ2-3

CDR3nt: TGTGCCATCAGTGTCCCGGACAGGGGGCCCTACGAGCAGTACTTC
CDR3aa: CAISVPDRGPYEQYF
d_gene: TRBD1
v_gene: TRBV10-3
abundance: few
j_gene: TRBJ2-7

CDR3nt: TGTGCCAGCACGGCGGGAGTGAGCACAGATACGCAGTATTTT
CDR3aa: CASTAGVSTDTQYF
d_gene: TRBD2
v_gene: TRBV6-2/TRBV6-3
abundance: -
j_gene: TRBJ2-3

CDR3nt: TGTGCCAGCAGCTTAGCCGGGACAGGGGGCGGTTACGAGCAGTACTTC
CDR3aa: CASSLAGTGGGYEQYF
d_gene: TRBD1
v_gene: TRBV7-2
abundance: many
j_gene: TRBJ2-7

CDR3nt: TGTGCCAGCAGCGTCGCCGGGACTAGCGGGGGTATATCCTACAATGAGCAGTTCTTC
CDR3aa: CASSVAGTSGGISYNEQFF
d_gene: TRBD2
v_gene: TRBV9
abundance: few
j_gene: TRBJ2-1

CDR3nt: TGTGCCACCAGTGGCATGGGGGGTTATGAGCAGTTCTTC
CDR3aa: CATSGMGGYEQFF
d_gene: -
v_gene: TRBV24-1
abundance: few
j_gene: TRBJ2-1

CDR3nt: TGTGCCAGCAGCTCCCTCCGGGCGGGAGGGTCCTACGAGCAGTACTTC
CDR3aa: CASSSLRAGGSYEQYF
d_gene: TRBD2
v_gene: TRBV7-2
abundance: few
j_gene: TRBJ2-7

CDR3nt: TGTGCCAGCAGACGACAGGGTACCTCCTACGAGCAGTACTTC
CDR3aa: CASRRQGTSYEQYF
d_gene: TRBD1
v_gene: TRBV12-3/TRBV12-4
abundance: few
j_gene: TRBJ2-7

CDR3nt: TGCAGTGCTAGAGATAGAGCAGGGACTGCTGAAGCTTTCTTT
CDR3aa: CSARDRAGTAEAFF
d_gene: -
v_gene: TRBV20-1
abundance: few
j_gene: TRBJ1-1

CDR3nt: TGTGCCAGCAGCCCGGCCGGGACTAGGTACAATGAGCAGTTCTTC
CDR3aa: CASSPAGTRYNEQFF
d_gene: TRBD2
v_gene: TRBV7-8
abundance: many
j_gene: TRBJ2-1

CDR3nt: TGTGCCACCTGGACTAGCGGTAGCACAGATACGCAGTATTTT
CDR3aa: CATWTSGSTDTQYF
d_gene: TRBD2
v_gene: TRBV6-1
abundance: few
j_gene: TRBJ2-3

CDR3nt: TGTGCCAGCAGTGTCGGGACAGGGTTTGGCTACACCTTC
CDR3aa: CASSVGTGFGYTF
d_gene: TRBD1
v_gene: TRBV2
abundance: few
j_gene: TRBJ1-2

CDR3nt: TGCGCCAGCAGCCAACGCACAGATACGCAGTATTTT
CDR3aa: CASSQRTDTQYF
d_gene: -
v_gene: TRBV5-1
abundance: many
j_gene: TRBJ2-3

CDR3nt: TGTGCCAGCAGCGATAGCGGGAGAAGGGAGCAGTACTTC
CDR3aa: CASSDSGRREQYF
d_gene: TRBD2
v_gene: TRBV9
abundance: few
j_gene: TRBJ2-7

CDR3nt: TGTGCCAGCAGCTCACTGACAGGCTCCTACGAGCAGTACTTC
CDR3aa: CASSSLTGSYEQYF
d_gene: -
v_gene: TRBV5-5
abundance: -
j_gene: TRBJ2-7

CDR3nt: TGTGCCAGCAGTGAAGGGGCCCCGGGGACTGAAGCTTTCTTT
CDR3aa: CASSEGAPGTEAFF
d_gene: -
v_gene: TRBV25-1
abundance: few
j_gene: TRBJ1-1

CDR3nt: TGTGCCAGCAGCCCCCTCCCCGACGGGAGCACAGATACGCAGTATTTT
CDR3aa: CASSPLPDGSTDTQYF
d_gene: -
v_gene: TRBV7-9
abundance: few
j_gene: TRBJ2-3